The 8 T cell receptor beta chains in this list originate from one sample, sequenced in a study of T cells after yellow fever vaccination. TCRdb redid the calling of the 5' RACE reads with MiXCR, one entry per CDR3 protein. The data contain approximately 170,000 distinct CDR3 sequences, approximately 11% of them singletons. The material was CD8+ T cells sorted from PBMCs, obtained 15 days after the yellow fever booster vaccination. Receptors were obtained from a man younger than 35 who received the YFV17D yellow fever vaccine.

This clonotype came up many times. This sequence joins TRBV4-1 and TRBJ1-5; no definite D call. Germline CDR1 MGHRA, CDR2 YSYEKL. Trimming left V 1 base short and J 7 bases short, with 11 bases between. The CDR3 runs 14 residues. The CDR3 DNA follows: TGCGCCAGCAGCCAAGGGATTGGCGGACAGCCCCAGCATTTT. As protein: CASSQGIGGQPQHF.

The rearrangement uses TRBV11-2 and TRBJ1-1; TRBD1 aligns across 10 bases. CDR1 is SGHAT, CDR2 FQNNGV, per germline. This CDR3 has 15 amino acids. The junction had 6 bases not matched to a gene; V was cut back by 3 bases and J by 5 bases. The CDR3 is CASSFRGQGSTEAFF. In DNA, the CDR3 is TGTGCCAGCAGCTTTCGGGGACAGGGGTCGACTGAAGCTTTCTTT.

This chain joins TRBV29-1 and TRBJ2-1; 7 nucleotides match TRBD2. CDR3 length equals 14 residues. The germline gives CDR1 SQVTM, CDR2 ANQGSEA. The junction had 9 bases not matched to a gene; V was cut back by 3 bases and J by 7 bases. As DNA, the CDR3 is TGCAGCGTTGATTCTCAGCGGGGAGTAAATGAGCAGTTCTTC. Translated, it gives CSVDSQRGVNEQFF.

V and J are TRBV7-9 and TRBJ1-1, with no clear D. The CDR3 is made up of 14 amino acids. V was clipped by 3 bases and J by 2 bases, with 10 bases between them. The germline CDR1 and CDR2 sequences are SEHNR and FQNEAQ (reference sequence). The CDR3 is CASSFPFGNTEAFF. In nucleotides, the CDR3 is TGTGCCAGCAGCTTTCCTTTCGGTAACACTGAAGCTTTCTTT.

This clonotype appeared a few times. CDR3 amino acids: CASTSWSSTDTQYF. The CDR3 DNA reads as TGTGCCAGCACCAGCTGGTCCAGCACAGATACGCAGTATTTT. The chain combines TRBV27 with TRBJ2-3; D gene ambiguous. CDR3 size: 14 residues. Deletions cut 7 bases from V and 0 bases from J, with 11 bases between. Germline-derived CDR1 and CDR2 are MNHEY and SMNVEV (reference sequence).

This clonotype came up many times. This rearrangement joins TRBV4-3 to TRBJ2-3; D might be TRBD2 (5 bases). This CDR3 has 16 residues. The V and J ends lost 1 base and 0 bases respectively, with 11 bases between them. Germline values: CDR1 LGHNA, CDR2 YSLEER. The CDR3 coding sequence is TGCGCCAGCAGCCAAGCGCGGGCGGTTAGCACAGATACGCAGTATTTT. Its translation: CASSQARAVSTDTQYF.

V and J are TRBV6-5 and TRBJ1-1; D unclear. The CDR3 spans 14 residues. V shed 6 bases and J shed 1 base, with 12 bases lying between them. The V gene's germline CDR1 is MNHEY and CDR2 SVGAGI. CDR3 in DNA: TGTGCCAGCAGCTCAGCTTACCCGAACACTGAAGCTTTCTTT. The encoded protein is CASSSAYPNTEAFF.

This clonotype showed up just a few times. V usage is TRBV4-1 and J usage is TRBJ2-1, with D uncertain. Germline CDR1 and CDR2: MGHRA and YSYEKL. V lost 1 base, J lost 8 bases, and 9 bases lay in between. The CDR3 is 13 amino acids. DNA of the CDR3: TGCGCCAGCAGCCAAGTAGTCGGAGATGAGCAGTTCTTC. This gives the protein CASSQVVGDEQFF.